This TCR beta chain derives from a study of Ad26.COV2.S vaccination and SARS-CoV-2 variants. Some clones are missing from TCRdb's copy, which holds only in-frame ones; the method was immunoSEQ multiplex PCR. The table includes around 300,000 clones, about 88% detected once. This CDR3 region has 15 residues. The germline V gene has CDR1 MNHNS and CDR2 SASEGT. The V end lost 3 bases, the J end lost 0 bases, and 11 bases lay between the germline ends. Treatment specified: around 19 received Ad26.COV2.S at low or high dose, single or two shots; about 5 received placebo; per-sample allocation not given. Material that was analyzed had been drawn on day 63 after the first vaccine or placebo injection.

The rearrangement links TRBV6-1 to TRBJ1-1; no reliable D call. This receptor was identified in a person between 18 and 59 years old who received the Ad26.COV2.S COVID-19 vaccine or a placebo. The source was peripheral blood, collected in a trial of Ad26.COV2.S vaccine versus placebo. CDR3 sequence reads: CASSEFPSMNTEAFF. DNA for the CDR3: TGTGCCAGCAGTGAGTTTCCGAGTATGAACACTGAAGCTTTCTTT.